One and the same sample provided the 21 T cell receptor beta chains below, sequenced in a study of T-cell reconstitution after alpha-beta-depleted transplantation in children (dated by TCRdb to about 2016). The label giving this sample's treatment or condition can be read as: allogeneic hematopoietic cell transplantation with graft depleted of TCRalphabeta T cells and CD19 B cells. Library method: PCR. The sequencer listed for this sample is Illumina HiSeq 2500. TCR library preparation used molecular barcoding, with unique molecular identifiers applied to normalize quantification of the TCRbeta repertoire. TCRdb took the public reads, trimmed them with fastp at Q25, ran MiXCR for clone calling and kept in-frame beta chains. CDR3 protein sequences are deduplicated, and each keeps its most common genes and DNA. In all, the sample holds around 800,000 distinct CDR3 sequences, and less than 20% of those were seen once. Together, the top ten hold around 5.3% of the sample.

The sequencing used PBMCs, mostly from graft donor cells, collected 360 days after TCRalphabeta/CD19-depleted stem cell transplant. These receptors originate from a male patient younger than 18 who had a stem cell transplant for acute lymphoblastic leukemia, so the T cells may come from the graft donor.

This chain links TRBV9 with TRBJ2-5; tentative D call: TRBD1 (6 bases). CDR1 is SGDLS and CDR2 is YYNGEE in the germline V gene. The CDR3 extends over 15 amino acids. Trimming took off 3 bases at V and 1 base at J, with 13 bases between the two ends. CDR3 sequence (DNA): TGTGCCAGCAGCGCTTCGACAGGCCTCCAAGAGACCCAGTACTTC. Amino acid sequence: CASSASTGLQETQYF.

The V and J genes are TRBV12-3 or TRBV12-4 and TRBJ2-3; D gene uncertain. CDR3 size: 15 residues. V gave up 1 base and J gave up 1 base, with 9 bases separating them. In DNA, the CDR3 is TGTGCCAGCAGTTTAGGGGCCCTTCGCACAGATACGCAGTATTTT. Protein sequence: CASSLGALRTDTQYF.

This clonotype has more than one count but fewer than ten. V and J are TRBV7-8 and TRBJ2-4, with 12 bases that match TRBD2. Unmatched junction bases numbered 3, after V lost 5 bases and J lost 7 bases. The CDR3 runs 14 residues. Germline-derived CDR1 and CDR2 are SGHVS and FQNEAQ. The CDR3 is CASSTGTSGNIQYF. The CDR3 DNA sequence: TGTGCCAGCAGCACCGGGACTAGCGGGAACATTCAGTACTTC.

This rearrangement joins TRBV11-2 to TRBJ1-6; D call uncertain. The CDR3 loop spans 17 amino acids. Germline V gene lookup returns CDR1 SGHAT and CDR2 FQNNGV. V lost 4 bases and J lost 0, with 13 bases in between. CDR3 nucleotide sequence: TGTGCCAGCAGCTACAGATCCTTAAACTCCTATAATTCACCCCTCCACTTT. Residues: CASSYRSLNSYNSPLHF.

The V gene is TRBV11-2, the J gene TRBJ1-2; no reliable D call. Trimming removed 1 base at V and 2 bases at J, with 11 bases between. CDR1 and CDR2 from the germline V gene are SGHAT and FQNNGV. This CDR3 has 15 amino acids. The CDR3 loop reads CASSLGLTSNYGYTF. CDR3 nucleotide sequence: TGTGCCAGCAGCTTAGGGTTGACCTCAAACTATGGCTACACCTTC.

The genes are TRBV2 and TRBJ2-1; D tentatively reads TRBD1 or TRBD2 (5 bases each). This CDR3 is built from 14 residues. Germline loops: CDR1 SNHLY, CDR2 FYNNEI. Trimming took 5 bases from V and 5 from J, leaving 13 bases between them. CDR3 region: CASSHLRGHNEQFF. CDR3 DNA sequence: TGTGCCAGCAGTCATTTACGGGGCCACAATGAGCAGTTCTTC.

This clonotype was counted at least ten times. This chain connects TRBV12-3 or TRBV12-4 to TRBJ2-7, with D perhaps TRBD1 (6 bases). V lost 5 bases to trimming and J lost 2 bases, with 13 bases between them. There are 14 residues in the CDR3. The CDR3: CASSRDILAYEQYF. In DNA form, the CDR3 reads TGTGCCAGCAGTCGGGACATCCTTGCCTACGAGCAGTACTTC.

CDR3 sequence (DNA): TGCGCCAGCAGTGTGCCCTTAGCGGCCAGCTCCTACAATGAGCAGTTCTTC. This encodes CASSVPLAASSYNEQFF. The chain joins TRBV10-1 to TRBJ2-1; D is possibly TRBD2 (6 bases). In germline, CDR1 is WNHNN, CDR2 SYGVQD (reference sequence). V lost 4 bases and J lost 0, with 16 bases in between. The CDR3 runs 17 residues.

CDR3 in DNA: TGTGCCAGCAGTTTACAAGGACATTTGGCCGATACGCAGTATTTT. It is translated as CASSLQGHLADTQYF. The chain employs TRBV12-3 or TRBV12-4 and TRBJ2-3; possibly TRBD1 for D (5 bases). This CDR3 has 15 amino acids. Between the trimmed V and J ends, which lost 2 bases and 6 bases, there was a span of 15 bases.

The chain recombines TRBV12-5 with TRBJ1-3, with D tentatively TRBD1 (5 bases). Per germline, CDR1 LGHNT and CDR2 FRNRAP. V lost 0 bases and J lost 1, with 25 bases in between. This CDR3 comprises 21 residues. The CDR3 here is CASGLVYGGARDTPSGNTIYF. The CDR3 nucleotides read TGTGCTAGTGGTTTGGTCTACGGTGGGGCCCGAGACACCCCATCTGGAAACACCATATATTTT.

This chain connects TRBV12-3 or TRBV12-4 to TRBJ2-1; D is possibly TRBD2 (6 bases). The CDR3 extends over 15 amino acids. The germline V and J ends were trimmed by 2 bases and 10 bases, with 18 bases remaining between them. CDR3 amino acids: CASSLTRDFKSEQFF. The DNA for the CDR3 is TGTGCCAGCAGTTTAACACGGGACTTTAAAAGCGAGCAGTTCTTC.

At least ten counts were recorded for this clonotype. The chain carries TRBV7-6 and TRBJ1-5; D gene unclear. CDR1 and CDR2 (germline): SGHVS, FNYEAQ. CDR3 length: 14 residues. Trimming removed 1 base from V and 3 bases from J, with 7 bases in between. This chain's CDR3 is CASSLGRVNQPQHF. The CDR3 coding sequence is TGTGCCAGCAGCTTAGGCCGGGTCAATCAGCCCCAGCATTTT. Complete variable domain (other parts from reference TRBV7-6 and TRBJ1-5): GAGVSQSPRYKVTKRGQDVALRCDPISGHVSLYWYRQALGQGPEFLTYFNYEAQQDKSGLPNDRFSAERPEGSISTLTIQRTEQRDSAMYRCASSLGRVNQPQHFGDGTRLSIL.

V and J are TRBV27 and TRBJ2-2; D unresolved. Deletions cut 5 bases from V and 4 bases from J, with 11 bases between. Germline V CDR1 and CDR2: MNHEY, SMNVEV (reference sequence). CDR3 length: 14 residues. CDR3 loop: CASSPFPFTGELFF. The CDR3 DNA reads as TGTGCCAGCAGTCCCTTCCCTTTCACCGGGGAGCTGTTTTTT.

The V and J genes are TRBV2 and TRBJ2-7; the match to TRBD1 covers 12 bases. There are 13 residues in the CDR3. Germline V gives CDR1 SNHLY, CDR2 FYNNEI. V shed 8 bases and J 6 bases; nucleotides not matched to a gene: 5. The chain's CDR3 is CASEKGQGAEQYF. The CDR3 nucleotides read TGTGCCAGCGAGAAGGGACAGGGGGCCGAGCAGTACTTC.

The gene calls are TRBV12-3 or TRBV12-4 and TRBJ1-1, with 7 positions matching TRBD1. The length of the CDR3 is 14 residues. With V trimmed by 6 bases and J by 10 bases, 14 bases remained unmatched. CDR3 protein: CASRADRRLSGAFF. The CDR3 nucleotides are TGTGCCAGCAGAGCGGACAGGCGTCTATCAGGAGCTTTCTTT.

V usage is TRBV3-1 and J usage is TRBJ2-7, with no clear D. This CDR3 is built from 14 residues. Trimming took off 3 bases at V and 1 base at J, with 10 bases between the two ends. Germline V gene data show CDR1 as LGHDT and CDR2 as YNNKEL (reference sequence). The CDR3 nucleotides read TGTGCCAGCAGCCACCGGACCCATTCCTACGAGCAGTACTTC. Its protein product is CASSHRTHSYEQYF.

This sequence joins TRBV12-3 or TRBV12-4 and TRBJ1-1; the D is unclear. The V gene lost 5 bases and the J gene lost 1 base, with 14 bases spanning the gap. The CDR3 length is 15 residues. For the CDR3, the DNA is TGTGCCAGCAGTCCCGTCGGGCGGCGGAACACTGAAGCTTTCTTT. It codes for CASSPVGRRNTEAFF.

The V call is TRBV29-1, the J call TRBJ1-1; the match to TRBD1 covers 7 bases. Germline trimming cut 6 bases from V and 3 bases from J; bases unmatched to any gene: 4. This CDR3 is 12 amino acids long. Germline V CDR1 and CDR2: SQVTM, ANQGSEA. The CDR3 region is CSVRQGDTEAFF. In DNA form, the CDR3 reads TGCAGCGTCCGACAGGGTGACACTGAAGCTTTCTTT.

The rearrangement uses TRBV7-8 and TRBJ2-5; D gene unclear. Trimming shortened V by 2 bases and J by 2 bases, and 9 bases separated the two germline ends. The CDR3 has 14 amino acids. Germline V lookup: CDR1 SGHVS, CDR2 FQNEAQ. The CDR3 region is CASSLWRLQETQYF. The CDR3 region has the DNA TGTGCCAGCAGCTTATGGCGGCTTCAAGAGACCCAGTACTTC.

This clonotype came up a few times. V is TRBV9 and J is TRBJ1-1; D is possibly TRBD1 (5 bases). Trimming stripped 0 bases from V and 3 bases from J, with 9 bases between. The CDR3 contains 14 residues. Germline V gives CDR1 SGDLS, CDR2 YYNGEE. The chain's CDR3 is CASSVEAGDTEAFF. CDR3 bases: TGTGCCAGCAGCGTAGAGGCGGGGGACACTGAAGCTTTCTTT.

This clonotype has just a few counts. This sequence joins TRBV25-1 and TRBJ2-7; D might be TRBD1 or TRBD2, each matching 5 bases. V lost 11 bases to trimming and J lost 5 bases, with 16 bases between them. The CDR3 is made up of 12 amino acids. The germline V gene encodes CDR1 MGHDK and CDR2 SYGVNS. The CDR3, as DNA: TGTGCCTCCGGGGCCTGGAGACACGAGCAGTACTTC. Translating it yields CASGAWRHEQYF.